Following are 21 T cell receptor beta chains from one sample sequenced in a study of shared clonotypes between healthy human individuals. The table came from immunoSEQ multiplex PCR; TCRdb's copy has only in-frame clones and leaves some out. The table has some 580,000 clones, roughly 97% seen once. The sequencing sample was made of naive CD4+ T cells sorted from blood. As for subset: CD45RA+ positively selected. The receptors come from a woman in her thirties in good health.

The chain links TRBV11-2 to TRBJ2-7; 11 positions agree with TRBD2. This CDR3 spans 17 amino acids. CDR1 and CDR2 from the germline V gene are SGHAT and FQNNGV. V dropped 5 bases and J dropped 8; count of bases not matched to a gene: 17. DNA of the CDR3: TGTGCCAGCAGCCCCTACCCACTAGCGGGAGATCTCTTGAAGCAGTACTTC. This sequence encodes CASSPYPLAGDLLKQYF.

This clone appeared a few times. This chain's CDR3 is CASSFRRDRYEQYF. CDR3 DNA sequence: TGTGCCAGCAGCTTTAGGAGGGATCGGTACGAGCAGTACTTC. V gene TRBV11-2 combines with J gene TRBJ2-7, with D possibly being TRBD2 (6 bases). Trimming removed 3 bases from V and 4 bases from J, with 13 bases in between. Germline lookup yields CDR1 SGHAT and CDR2 FQNNGV. This CDR3 region has 14 residues. Supplemented by reference TRBV11-2 and TRBJ2-7, the full variable domain reads EAGVAQSPRYKIIEKRQSVAFWCNPISGHATLYWYQQILGQGPKLLIQFQNNGVVDDSQLPKDRFSAERLKGVDSTLKIQPAKLEDSAVYLCASSFRRDRYEQYFGPGTRLTVT.

This clone was recorded only once. This sequence joins TRBV27 and TRBJ2-1; D possibly corresponds to TRBD1 (5 bases). CDR3 size: 15 residues. The germline V gene encodes CDR1 MNHEY and CDR2 SMNVEV (reference sequence). V gave up 3 bases and J gave up 0 bases, with 9 bases separating them. The CDR3 is CASSFSRVSYNEQFF. CDR3 DNA sequence: TGTGCCAGCAGTTTTTCCAGGGTCTCCTACAATGAGCAGTTCTTC.

This chain joins TRBV25-1 and TRBJ2-1; no firm D call. The CDR3 is 14 residues long. Trimming stripped 4 bases from V and 5 bases from J, with 12 bases between. In germline, CDR1 is MGHDK, CDR2 SYGVNS. CDR3 amino acids: CASSGVGLNNEQFF. The CDR3 coding sequence is TGTGCCAGCAGTGGAGTGGGCCTAAACAATGAGCAGTTCTTC.

This chain joins TRBV11-2 and TRBJ2-3; D is undetermined. Trimming removed 4 bases from V and 0 bases from J, with 2 bases in between. CDR3 length: 12 amino acids. CDR1 is SGHAT, CDR2 FQNNGV, per germline. The CDR3: CASSSSTDTQYF. CDR3 nucleotide sequence: TGTGCCAGCAGCTCCAGCACAGATACGCAGTATTTT.

The chain couples TRBV5-1 to TRBJ1-2; D remains ambiguous. The germline CDR1 and CDR2 sequences are SGHRS and YFSETQ. The CDR3 has 14 residues. Deletions cut 5 bases from V and 3 bases from J, with 14 bases between. The CDR3 is CASRLGSQDYGYTF. The CDR3 nucleotides are TGCGCCAGCAGGCTGGGCAGTCAAGACTATGGCTACACCTTC.

This chain connects TRBV18 to TRBJ2-3, with a weak D call TRBD1 (7 bases). The CDR3 is 14 residues long. Germline V lookup: CDR1 KGHSH, CDR2 LQKENI. Trimming removed 2 bases at V and 6 bases at J, with 12 bases between. Here the CDR3 DNA reads TGTGCCAGCTCACCAAGACAGGGAGGCGATACGCAGTATTTT. Translation gives CASSPRQGGDTQYF.

The chain carries TRBV28 and TRBJ1-2; 9 bases map to TRBD1. The germline gives CDR1 MDHEN, CDR2 SYDVKM. Trimming removed 5 bases from V and 3 bases from J; junction bases left unmatched: 4. The CDR3 has 14 amino acids. DNA for the CDR3: TGTGCCAGCAGTAAAAGGGACAGGGACTATGGCTACACCTTC. Its protein is CASSKRDRDYGYTF.

This rearrangement joins TRBV5-1 to TRBJ2-6, with D unclear. V shed 0 bases and J shed 0 bases, with 4 bases lying between them. Germline V gene data show CDR1 as SGHRS and CDR2 as YFSETQ. This CDR3 has 15 amino acids. CDR3 in DNA: TGCGCCAGCAGCTTGGTTATCTCTGGGGCCAACGTCCTGACTTTC. The encoded protein is CASSLVISGANVLTF.

V gene TRBV27 combines with J gene TRBJ2-3; unclear D gene. Between the trimmed V and J ends, which lost 3 bases and 1 base, there was a span of 11 bases. Per germline, CDR1 MNHEY and CDR2 SMNVEV (reference sequence). This CDR3 comprises 15 residues. Here the CDR3 DNA reads TGTGCCAGCAGTTTTAGTGGGATGCGCACAGATACGCAGTATTTT. As protein: CASSFSGMRTDTQYF.

The rearrangement uses TRBV28 and TRBJ1-2; maybe TRBD1 (6 bases). The CDR3 spans 14 residues. V was cut by 7 bases and J by 1 base, with 13 bases left in between. Germline CDR1 and CDR2: MDHEN and SYDVKM. The CDR3 region has the DNA TGTGCCAGCATACCTAAGGACAGTAACTATGGCTACACCTTC. Translated, it gives CASIPKDSNYGYTF.

The V gene is TRBV18, the J gene TRBJ1-4, with D unresolved. CDR3 length: 15 residues. Looked up from germline, CDR1 is KGHSH and CDR2 is LQKENI. Trimming left V 0 bases short and J 4 bases short, with 9 bases between. Here the CDR3 reads CASSPPGMNNEKLFF. In nucleotides, the CDR3 is TGTGCCAGCTCACCACCCGGGATGAATAATGAAAAACTGTTTTTT.

V usage is TRBV7-9 and J usage is TRBJ2-7; weak D call: TRBD1 (5 bases). Germline V gene data show CDR1 as SEHNR and CDR2 as FQNEAQ (reference sequence). V lost 5 bases and J lost 2, with 13 bases in between. The CDR3 runs 14 residues. The CDR3 sequence: CASSDDSVPYEQYF. The CDR3 DNA is TGTGCCAGCAGCGATGACAGTGTACCCTACGAGCAGTACTTC. The complete variable domain, with remaining parts taken from reference TRBV7-9 and TRBJ2-7, reads DTGVSQNPRHKITKRGQNVTFRCDPISEHNRLYWYRQTLGQGPEFLTYFQNEAQLEKSRLLSDRFSAERPKGSFSTLEIQRTEQGDSAMYLCASSDDSVPYEQYFGPGTRLTVT.

The CDR3 region is CASHRSGGTDTQYF. DNA for the CDR3: TGTGCCAGTCACCGGAGCGGAGGCACAGATACGCAGTATTTT. J is TRBJ2-3 and V is TRBV19, with D possibly TRBD2 on 5 matching bases. With 8 bases removed from V and 1 base from J, the gap between germline ends came to 13 bases. The CDR3 covers 14 residues. Germline V gene lookup returns CDR1 LNHDA and CDR2 SQIVND (reference sequence).

The chain combines TRBV18 with TRBJ2-3; possible D gene TRBD1, 5 bases. Germline V gives CDR1 KGHSH, CDR2 LQKENI. The CDR3 contains 17 residues. V was clipped by 1 base and J by 3 bases, with 17 bases between them. CDR3 DNA: TGTGCCAGCTCACCACAGAGACAGAGTTCCCAAACAGATACGCAGTATTTT. This translates into CASSPQRQSSQTDTQYF. Full variable domain (missing parts from reference TRBV18 and TRBJ2-3): NAGVMQNPRHLVRRRGQEARLRCSPMKGHSHVYWYRQLPEEGLKFMVYLQKENIIDESGMPKERFSAEFPKEGPSILRIQQVVRGDSAAYFCASSPQRQSSQTDTQYFGPGTRLTVL.

The chain joins TRBV10-1 to TRBJ2-7; tentatively, D is TRBD2 (5 bases). Trimming removed 2 bases at V and 3 bases at J, with 11 bases between. Germline V lookup: CDR1 WNHNN, CDR2 SYGVQD (reference sequence). The CDR3 is made up of 14 amino acids. Written as DNA, the CDR3 is TGCGCCAGCAGTGAGGTCGGACTGAACTACGAGCAGTACTTC. Amino acids: CASSEVGLNYEQYF.

The chain uses TRBV27 and TRBJ2-7, with D perhaps given as TRBD1 or TRBD2 (5 bases each). The CDR3 has 14 residues. V lost 10 bases and J 4 bases, leaving 20 bases between the germline ends. Germline CDR1 is MNHEY and CDR2 is SMNVEV (reference sequence). CDR3 region: CATGATNANYEQYF. In DNA, the CDR3 is TGTGCCACCGGGGCCACAAACGCGAATTACGAGCAGTACTTC.

The V call is TRBV5-1, the J call TRBJ2-5; 7 bases fit TRBD2. The CDR3 is 15 residues long. Germline values: CDR1 SGHRS, CDR2 YFSETQ. The V segment lost 7 bases and the J segment 2 bases; nucleotides outside the gene matches: 11. The CDR3 region is CASFWGGSRQETQYF. The CDR3 nucleotides read TGCGCCAGCTTTTGGGGCGGGAGCCGTCAAGAGACCCAGTACTTC.

The sample holds one count of this clone. The chain is built from TRBV11-2 and TRBJ2-1; a weak D match, TRBD1 (8 bases). V was shortened by 1 base and J by 8 bases, with 15 bases between the two germline ends. The CDR3 runs to 15 residues. Looked up from germline, CDR1 is SGHAT and CDR2 is FQNNGV. CDR3: CASSLGRTGRDEQFF. In nucleotides, the CDR3 is TGTGCCAGCAGCTTAGGGAGGACAGGGAGGGATGAGCAGTTCTTC.

This chain links TRBV28 with TRBJ2-2, with TRBD2 matching over 9 bases. V was pared by 2 bases and J by 7 bases, with 17 bases of the junction left unmatched. CDR3 length: 19 amino acids. Germline CDR1 MDHEN, CDR2 SYDVKM. The chain's CDR3 is CASSLTPTFGGRAGGELFF. For the CDR3, the DNA is TGTGCCAGCAGTTTAACCCCGACGTTCGGCGGGAGGGCCGGCGGGGAGCTGTTTTTT.

The chain couples TRBV27 to TRBJ1-6; 7 positions agree with TRBD1. Germline V gene sequence: CDR1 MNHEY, CDR2 SMNVEV (reference sequence). V was clipped by 8 bases and J by 6 bases; unmatched bases: 7. The CDR3 totals 14 residues. The CDR3 nucleotides read TGTGCCAGCGGTCCGACAGGGTTTAATTCACCCCTCCACTTT. Translation: CASGPTGFNSPLHF.